What follows are 27 T cell receptor beta chains derived from one specimen sequenced in a study of blood T cells in healthy people across ages. Using a J-beta primer mix together with a sample-barcoded 5' primer, a second PCR was run for about 7 to 12 cycles. Each CDR3 protein is one row after TCRdb ran MiXCR on the 5' RACE reads. The profile shows some 760,000 distinct CDR3 sequences, roughly 25% of them singletons. These data are also associated with another study on T cells of mothers and their children.

The source material was blood. The source of these receptors is a boy aged 5 to 17 in good health.

This clonotype was picked up a small number of times. This chain uses TRBV20-1 with TRBJ2-4; D gene uncertain. Trimming shortened V by 6 bases and J by 2 bases, and 17 bases separated the two germline ends. The CDR3 is made up of 15 amino acids. Germline V gene sequence: CDR1 DFQATT, CDR2 SNEGSKA (reference sequence). This CDR3 reads CSAPGRSPTKNIQYF. CDR3 nucleotides: TGCAGTGCGCCCGGACGATCGCCCACCAAAAACATTCAGTACTTC.

This CDR3 reads CSARGGLNQPQHF. The CDR3 DNA follows: TGCAGTGCTAGGGGGGGGCTTAATCAGCCCCAGCATTTT. V and J are TRBV20-1 and TRBJ1-5; tentative D call: TRBD1 (6 bases). Germline assignment: CDR1 DFQATT and CDR2 SNEGSKA (reference sequence). Trimming left V 3 bases short and J 4 bases short, with 10 bases between. This CDR3 spans 13 amino acids.

This sequence joins TRBV4-2 and TRBJ2-7; 9 nucleotides line up with TRBD1. Per germline, CDR1 LGHNA and CDR2 YNFKEQ. The CDR3 contains 14 residues. V trimming: 0 bases; J trimming: 6 bases; junction bases outside the gene matches: 3. CDR3 residues: CASSQDNRGPEQYF. The DNA of the CDR3 is TGTGCCAGCAGCCAAGACAACAGGGGGCCCGAGCAGTACTTC.

The rearrangement links TRBV28 to TRBJ2-7; 10 bases are a match to TRBD1. Per the germline V gene, CDR1 is MDHEN and CDR2 is SYDVKM. J gave up 2 bases and V 8 bases, and 6 bases lay outside the gene matches. CDR3 size: 14 residues. CDR3 loop: CASQTGGPAYEQYF. The CDR3 nucleotides read TGTGCCAGCCAGACAGGGGGCCCTGCCTACGAGCAGTACTTC.

The rearrangement uses TRBV28 and TRBJ1-6, with D tentatively TRBD1 (5 bases). The CDR3 runs to 15 residues. The V gene's germline CDR1 is MDHEN and CDR2 SYDVKM. V shed 7 bases and J shed 7 bases, with 17 bases lying between them. CDR3 DNA sequence: TGTGCCAGCACCGAAGGTCGGGGGTGGAATTCACCCCTCCACTTT. Protein product: CASTEGRGWNSPLHF.

This clonotype was seen a handful of times. This chain links TRBV19 with TRBJ2-7; D perhaps matches TRBD1 (6 bases). The CDR3 has 14 residues. Trimming took off 5 bases at V and 1 base at J, with 12 bases between the two ends. Looked up from germline, CDR1 is LNHDA and CDR2 is SQIVND (reference sequence). The CDR3 protein is CASSADRQSYEQYF. CDR3 sequence (DNA): TGTGCCAGTAGTGCTGACAGGCAGTCCTACGAGCAGTACTTC. Together with reference TRBV19 and TRBJ2-7, the CDR3 gives the full variable domain: DGGITQSPKYLFRKEGQNVTLSCEQNLNHDAMYWYRQDPGQGLRLIYYSQIVNDFQKGDIAEGYSVSREKKESFPLTVTSAQKNPTAFYLCASSADRQSYEQYFGPGTRLTVT.

In its sample, this clonotype was seen a few times. The J gene is TRBJ2-7, the V gene TRBV4-3; no reliable D call. CDR3 length: 15 amino acids. V was shortened by 0 bases and J by 2 bases, with 11 bases between the two germline ends. CDR1 LGHNA and CDR2 YSLEER come from the germline V gene. Here the CDR3 reads CASSQDRLETYEQYF. CDR3 in DNA: TGCGCCAGCAGCCAAGACCGACTCGAGACCTACGAGCAGTACTTC.

The J gene is TRBJ1-4, the V gene TRBV20-1; D ambiguous. The V end was cut by 1 base, the J end by 7 bases, with 10 bases between. Germline V CDR1 and CDR2: DFQATT, SNEGSKA (reference sequence). This CDR3 region has 13 residues. The CDR3 sequence is CSARGGLSEKLFF. The CDR3 bases are TGCAGTGCTAGAGGAGGGCTAAGTGAAAAACTGTTTTTT.

The V and J genes are TRBV27 and TRBJ2-3; 7 positions match TRBD2. Germline V gene lookup returns CDR1 MNHEY and CDR2 SMNVEV (reference sequence). The V and J ends lost 5 bases and 5 bases, in that order; junction bases with no gene match: 16. The CDR3 runs 17 residues. The CDR3 DNA follows: TGTGCCAGCAGTGCCGCCTTGGGAGGGGAACGCGGAGATACGCAGTATTTT. The encoded protein is CASSAALGGERGDTQYF.

The chain uses TRBV7-9 and TRBJ2-5; D gene unclear. The DNA end favors TRBJ2-7, so the J call may be wrong. Per germline, CDR1 SEHNR and CDR2 FQNEAQ (reference sequence). The CDR3 extends over 16 amino acids. This chain's CDR3 is CASSPPAWVGPYEQYF. Here the CDR3 DNA reads TGTGCCAGCAGCCCCCCCGCGTGGGTGGGTCCCTACGAGCAGTACTTC.

V and J are TRBV4-1 and TRBJ1-4; D may be TRBD1 (6 bases). V lost 3 bases and J lost 11, with 28 bases in between. The germline gives CDR1 MGHRA, CDR2 YSYEKL. The CDR3 covers 18 residues. CDR3 sequence (DNA): TGCGCCAGCAGCCAGGGCCCCCAGGGGACCCGCGAAACCTTCAAACTGTTTTTT. Protein product: CASSQGPQGTRETFKLFF.

The chain links TRBV5-8 to TRBJ1-4; D unclear. Trimming left V 4 bases short and J 8 bases short, with 24 bases between. This CDR3 is built from 17 residues. Germline V gives CDR1 SGHTS, CDR2 YDEGEE. The CDR3 sequence: CASSGVINVGISEKLFF. The CDR3 DNA follows: TGTGCCAGCAGCGGGGTTATTAATGTCGGGATAAGCGAAAAACTGTTTTTT.

This clonotype was observed a few times. This chain uses TRBV7-9 with TRBJ2-3, with 8 bases identical to TRBD2. The V segment lost 5 bases and the J segment 5 bases; nucleotides outside the gene matches: 9. The germline gives CDR1 SEHNR, CDR2 FQNEAQ (reference sequence). CDR3 size: 15 residues. The CDR3: CASSEPGLVLDTQYF. CDR3 DNA sequence: TGTGCCAGCAGCGAACCGGGACTAGTGTTAGATACGCAGTATTTT.

The chain is built from TRBV2 and TRBJ2-1; tentatively, D is TRBD2 (6 bases). CDR3 length: 14 amino acids. With 4 bases removed from V and 3 bases from J, the gap between germline ends came to 10 bases. Germline-derived CDR1 and CDR2 are SNHLY and FYNNEI. DNA of the CDR3: TGTGCCAGCAGTGCGGGACTCCTCTACAATGAGCAGTTCTTC. Translation gives CASSAGLLYNEQFF.

This clonotype was seen a handful of times. J is TRBJ2-5 and V is TRBV6-5, with D perhaps TRBD1 (6 bases). The end of the DNA fits TRBJ2-1 better, so the J call may be wrong. The CDR3 totals 12 residues. From germline, CDR1 is MNHEY and CDR2 SVGAGI. CDR3 residues: CASSGGQFEQFF. DNA for the CDR3: TGTGCCAGCAGTGGTGGACAGTTTGAGCAGTTCTTC.

The chain employs TRBV28 and TRBJ2-7, with TRBD1 as a possible D gene (5 bases). Trimming removed 5 bases from V and 3 bases from J, with 14 bases in between. Per germline, CDR1 MDHEN and CDR2 SYDVKM. CDR3 size: 14 residues. As DNA, the CDR3 is TGTGCCAGCAGTGGTATCAGGGCCCACTACGAGCAGTACTTC. It specifies CASSGIRAHYEQYF.

V and J are TRBV20-1 and TRBJ2-4; D gene ambiguous. The CDR3 is 13 residues long. Germline V gives CDR1 DFQATT, CDR2 SNEGSKA (reference sequence). V was clipped by 1 base and J by 0 bases, with 4 bases between them. The CDR3 bases are TGCAGTGCTAGAGTTATAGCCAAAAACATTCAGTACTTC. This translates into CSARVIAKNIQYF.

The chain is built from TRBV7-9 and TRBJ2-7, with 8 positions matching TRBD2. The J segment lost 4 bases and the V segment lost 6 bases, leaving 14 bases of the junction unmatched. This CDR3 has 16 amino acids. Germline CDR1 SEHNR, CDR2 FQNEAQ (reference sequence). The DNA of the CDR3 is TGTGCCAGCAGTCCCCAACCGCCGGGGGGGCGGTACGAGCAGTACTTC. Protein sequence: CASSPQPPGGRYEQYF.

The chain uses TRBV29-1 and TRBJ2-2; D may be TRBD2 (6 bases). V shed 3 bases and J shed 6 bases, with 8 bases lying between them. The germline CDR1 and CDR2 sequences are SQVTM and ANQGSEA. CDR3 size: 12 residues. The CDR3 sequence: CSVERDAGELFF. CDR3 coding DNA: TGCAGCGTTGAGCGGGATGCCGGGGAGCTGTTTTTT.

The CDR3 region has the DNA TGTGCCAGCGGTCGCCTAGCGGGAATTACAGATACGCAGTATTTT. Translated: CASGRLAGITDTQYF. The genes are TRBV27 and TRBJ2-3; the match to TRBD2 covers 9 bases. CDR3 length equals 15 residues. CDR1 and CDR2 from the germline V gene are MNHEY and SMNVEV (reference sequence). V lost 8 bases and J lost 3; bases outside the gene matches: 9.

The rearrangement uses TRBV28 and TRBJ2-1; D is perhaps TRBD2 (6 bases). The CDR3 loop spans 13 amino acids. Germline V gene lookup returns CDR1 MDHEN and CDR2 SYDVKM. V lost 7 bases and J lost 3, with 10 bases in between. The CDR3 DNA reads TGTGCCAGCACGGGGGACCACTACAATGAGCAGTTCTTC. Translation: CASTGDHYNEQFF.

This clonotype was observed a few times. The V gene is TRBV7-2, the J gene TRBJ2-7; 10 nucleotides align to TRBD2. Looked up from germline, CDR1 is SGHTA and CDR2 is FQGNSA. Trimming cost V 3 bases and J 3 bases; bases outside gene matches: 2. The CDR3 length is 14 residues. CDR3 in amino acids: CASSFGTSDYEQYF. CDR3 sequence (DNA): TGTGCCAGCAGCTTCGGGACTAGCGACTACGAGCAGTACTTC.

This clonotype was counted between two and nine times. The chain combines TRBV3-1 with TRBJ2-7, with TRBD2 matching 8 bases. CDR1 and CDR2 (germline): LGHDT, YNNKEL (reference sequence). The V gene end was trimmed by 0 bases and the J gene end by 6 bases; junction bases not matched to a gene: 7. CDR3 length: 15 amino acids. The CDR3 region is CASSQDRGRTSEQYF. The DNA of the CDR3 is TGTGCCAGCAGCCAAGATCGCGGGAGGACGAGCGAGCAGTACTTC.

There are a few counts of this clonotype. The V and J genes are TRBV7-2 and TRBJ2-3, with D possibly TRBD2 on 6 matching bases. Per the germline V gene, CDR1 is SGHTA and CDR2 is FQGNSA. The CDR3 totals 15 residues. Trimming cost V 5 bases and J 0 bases, with 12 bases left between them. CDR3 nucleotide sequence: TGTGCCAGCAGCCGACCGAGCGGGAGCACAGATACGCAGTATTTT. Translating it yields CASSRPSGSTDTQYF.

This clonotype has a handful of counts. The chain recombines TRBV6-2 or TRBV6-3 with TRBJ2-1, with D possibly being TRBD1 (5 bases). The CDR3 is 20 amino acids. The germline V gene encodes CDR1 MNHEY and CDR2 SVGEGT. The ends were cut back, 2 bases at V and 4 bases at J, with 27 bases in the middle. The CDR3 reads CASSYPNLMAGRAPYNEQFF. CDR3 nucleotides: TGTGCCAGCAGTTACCCCAATCTGATGGCCGGCAGGGCCCCTTACAATGAGCAGTTCTTC.

CDR3 loop: CASSLSRVHGLLNTGELFF. In nucleotides, the CDR3 is TGTGCCAGCAGCTTATCGAGGGTACACGGACTTTTGAACACCGGGGAGCTGTTTTTT. The rearrangement uses TRBV7-8 and TRBJ2-2; tentative D call: TRBD2 (5 bases). In germline, CDR1 is SGHVS, CDR2 FQNEAQ. The V gene lost 2 bases and the J gene lost 1 base, with 20 bases spanning the gap. This CDR3 is built from 19 residues.

This chain joins TRBV2 and TRBJ1-1, with D possibly TRBD1 on 5 matching bases. This CDR3 region has 14 residues. Germline V gives CDR1 SNHLY, CDR2 FYNNEI. V lost 6 bases and J lost 0, with 11 bases in between. DNA for the CDR3: TGTGCCAGCAGGGCGGGGGAAATGAACACTGAAGCTTTCTTT. Translation: CASRAGEMNTEAFF.